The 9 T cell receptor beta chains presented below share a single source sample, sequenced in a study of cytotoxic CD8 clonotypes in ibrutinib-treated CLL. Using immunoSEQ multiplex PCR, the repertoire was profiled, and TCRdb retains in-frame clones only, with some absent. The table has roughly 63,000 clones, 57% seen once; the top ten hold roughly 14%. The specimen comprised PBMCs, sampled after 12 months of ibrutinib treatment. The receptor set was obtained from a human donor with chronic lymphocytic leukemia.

The CDR3 bases are TGTGCCAGCAGTTTGCATGTAGGGGACGATCAGCCCCAGCATTTT. This sequence encodes CASSLHVGDDQPQHF. V gene TRBV28 combines with J gene TRBJ1-5, with D possibly matching TRBD1 (5 bases). Germline CDR1 MDHEN, CDR2 SYDVKM. The CDR3 covers 15 residues. V shed 3 bases and J shed 5 bases, with 14 bases lying between them.

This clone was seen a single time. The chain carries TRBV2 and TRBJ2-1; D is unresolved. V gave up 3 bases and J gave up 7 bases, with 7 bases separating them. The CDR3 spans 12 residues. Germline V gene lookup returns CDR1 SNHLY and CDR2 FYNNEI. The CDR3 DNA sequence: TGTGCCAGCAGTGATTTGGGGAATGAGCAGTTCTTC. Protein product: CASSDLGNEQFF.

Written as DNA, the CDR3 is TGCGCCACGTCGGAAGACACTTATAATTCACCCCTCCACTTT. Translation: CATSEDTYNSPLHF. This chain connects TRBV5-1 to TRBJ1-6, with D hard to call. This CDR3 has 14 residues. Trimming cost V 9 bases and J 4 bases, with 14 bases left between them. CDR1 is SGHRS, CDR2 YFSETQ, per germline. The complete variable domain, with remaining parts taken from reference TRBV5-1 and TRBJ1-6, reads KAGVTQTPRYLIKTRGQQVTLSCSPISGHRSVSWYQQTPGQGLQFLFEYFSETQRNKGNFPGRFSGRQFSNSRSEMNVSTLELGDSALYLCATSEDTYNSPLHFGNGTRLTVT.

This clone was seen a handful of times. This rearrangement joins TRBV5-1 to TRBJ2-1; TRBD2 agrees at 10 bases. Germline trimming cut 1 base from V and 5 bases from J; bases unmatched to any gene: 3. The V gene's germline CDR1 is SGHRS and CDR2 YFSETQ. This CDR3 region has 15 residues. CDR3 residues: CASSLKREGNNEQFF. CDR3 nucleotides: TGCGCCAGCAGCTTGAAGCGGGAGGGAAACAATGAGCAGTTCTTC.

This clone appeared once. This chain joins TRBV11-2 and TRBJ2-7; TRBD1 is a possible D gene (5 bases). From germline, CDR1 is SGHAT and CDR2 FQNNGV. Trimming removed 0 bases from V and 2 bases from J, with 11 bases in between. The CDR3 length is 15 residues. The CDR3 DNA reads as TGTGCCAGCAGCTTAGATCTCGACAGAGCCTACGAGCAGTACGTC. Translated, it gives CASSLDLDRAYEQYV.

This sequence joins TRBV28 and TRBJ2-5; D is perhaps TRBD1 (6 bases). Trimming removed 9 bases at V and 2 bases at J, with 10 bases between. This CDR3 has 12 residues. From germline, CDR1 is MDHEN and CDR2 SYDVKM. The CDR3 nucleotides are TGTGCCAGTTCAGGGGCTCAAGAGACCCAGTACTTC. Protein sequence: CASSGAQETQYF.

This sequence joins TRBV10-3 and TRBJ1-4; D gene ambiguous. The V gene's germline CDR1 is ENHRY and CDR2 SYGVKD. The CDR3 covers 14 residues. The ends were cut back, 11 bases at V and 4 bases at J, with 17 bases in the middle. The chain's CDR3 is CAASPEARNEKLFF. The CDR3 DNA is TGTGCCGCTTCTCCGGAAGCCCGTAATGAAAAACTGTTTTTT.

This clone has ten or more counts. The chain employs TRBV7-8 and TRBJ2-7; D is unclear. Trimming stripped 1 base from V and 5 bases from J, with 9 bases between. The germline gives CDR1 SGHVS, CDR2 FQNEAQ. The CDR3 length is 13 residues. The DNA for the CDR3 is TGTGCCAGCAGCTTAGTGTCTCGGGACGAGCAGTACTTC. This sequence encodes CASSLVSRDEQYF.

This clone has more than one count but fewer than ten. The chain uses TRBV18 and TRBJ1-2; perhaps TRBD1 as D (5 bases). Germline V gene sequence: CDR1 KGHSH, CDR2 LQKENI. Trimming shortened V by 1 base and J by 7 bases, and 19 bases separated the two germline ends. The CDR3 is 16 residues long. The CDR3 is CASSPLAEIQGAGYTF. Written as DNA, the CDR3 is TGTGCCAGCTCACCACTCGCGGAGATTCAGGGTGCTGGCTACACCTTC.